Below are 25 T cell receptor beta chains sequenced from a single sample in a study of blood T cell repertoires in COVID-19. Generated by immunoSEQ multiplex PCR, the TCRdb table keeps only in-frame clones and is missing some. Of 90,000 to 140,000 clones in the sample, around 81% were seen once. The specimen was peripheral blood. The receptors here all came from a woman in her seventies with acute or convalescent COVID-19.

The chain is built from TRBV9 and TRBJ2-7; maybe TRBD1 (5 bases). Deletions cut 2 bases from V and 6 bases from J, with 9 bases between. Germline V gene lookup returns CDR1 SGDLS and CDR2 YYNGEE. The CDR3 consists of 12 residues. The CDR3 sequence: CASSVGRGEQYF. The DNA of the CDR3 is TGTGCCAGCAGCGTCGGTAGGGGCGAGCAGTACTTC.

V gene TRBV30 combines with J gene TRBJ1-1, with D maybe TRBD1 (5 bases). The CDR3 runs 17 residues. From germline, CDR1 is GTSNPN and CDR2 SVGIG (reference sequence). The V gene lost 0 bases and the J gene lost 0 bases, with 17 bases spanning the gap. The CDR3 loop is CAWSVFGRGTLNTEAFF. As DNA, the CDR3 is TGTGCCTGGAGTGTATTTGGTCGAGGGACTTTGAACACTGAAGCTTTCTTT.

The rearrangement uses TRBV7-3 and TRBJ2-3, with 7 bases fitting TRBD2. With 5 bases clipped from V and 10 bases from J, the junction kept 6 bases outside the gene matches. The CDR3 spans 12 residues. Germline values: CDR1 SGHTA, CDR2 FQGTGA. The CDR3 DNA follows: TGTGCCAGCAGCACCCGGACTAGTGCGCAGTATTTT. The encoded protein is CASSTRTSAQYF. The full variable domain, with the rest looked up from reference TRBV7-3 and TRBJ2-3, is GAGVSQTPSNKVTEKGKYVELRCDPISGHTALYWYRQSLGQGPEFLIYFQGTGAADDSGLPNDRFFAVRPEGSVSTLKIQRTERGDSAVYLCASSTRTSAQYFGPGTRLTVL.

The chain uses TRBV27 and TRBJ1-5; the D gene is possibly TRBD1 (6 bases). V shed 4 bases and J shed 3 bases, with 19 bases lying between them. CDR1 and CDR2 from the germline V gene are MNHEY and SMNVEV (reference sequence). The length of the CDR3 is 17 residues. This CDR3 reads CASSSLLRGASNQPQHF. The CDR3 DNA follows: TGTGCCAGCAGTTCCCTTTTGCGGGGGGCGTCCAATCAGCCCCAGCATTTT.

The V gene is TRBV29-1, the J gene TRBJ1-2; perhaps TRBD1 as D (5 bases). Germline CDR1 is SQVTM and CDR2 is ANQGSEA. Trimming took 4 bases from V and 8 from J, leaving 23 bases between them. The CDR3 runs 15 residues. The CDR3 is CSVVGAGGGSEGYTF. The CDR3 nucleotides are TGCAGCGTTGTTGGGGCCGGGGGTGGTTCGGAGGGCTACACCTTC.

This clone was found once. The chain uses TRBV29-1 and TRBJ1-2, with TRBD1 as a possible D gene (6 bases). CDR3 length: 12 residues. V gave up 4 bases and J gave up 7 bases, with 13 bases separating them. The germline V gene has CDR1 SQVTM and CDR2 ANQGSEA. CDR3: CSVAQGGGGYTF. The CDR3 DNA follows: TGCAGCGTTGCACAGGGTGGTGGTGGCTACACCTTC.

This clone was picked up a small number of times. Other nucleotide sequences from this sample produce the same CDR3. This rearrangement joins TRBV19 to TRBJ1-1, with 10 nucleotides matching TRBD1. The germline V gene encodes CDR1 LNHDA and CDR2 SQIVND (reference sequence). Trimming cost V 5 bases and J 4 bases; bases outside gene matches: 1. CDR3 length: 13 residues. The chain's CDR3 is CASSGQGGTEAFF. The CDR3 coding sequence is TGTGCCAGTAGTGGACAGGGGGGCACTGAAGCTTTCTTT.

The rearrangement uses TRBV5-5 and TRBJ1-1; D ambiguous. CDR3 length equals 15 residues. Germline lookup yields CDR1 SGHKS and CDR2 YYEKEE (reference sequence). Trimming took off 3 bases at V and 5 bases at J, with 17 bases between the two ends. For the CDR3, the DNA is TGTGCCAGCAGCTCTTCGGTCACTCGGAGGACTGAAGCTTTCTTT. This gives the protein CASSSSVTRRTEAFF.

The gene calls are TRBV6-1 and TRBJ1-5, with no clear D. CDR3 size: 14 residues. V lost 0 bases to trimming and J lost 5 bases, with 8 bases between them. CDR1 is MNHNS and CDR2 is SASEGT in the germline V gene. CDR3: CASSEAWGDQPQHF. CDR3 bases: TGTGCCAGCAGTGAAGCTTGGGGAGATCAGCCCCAGCATTTT.

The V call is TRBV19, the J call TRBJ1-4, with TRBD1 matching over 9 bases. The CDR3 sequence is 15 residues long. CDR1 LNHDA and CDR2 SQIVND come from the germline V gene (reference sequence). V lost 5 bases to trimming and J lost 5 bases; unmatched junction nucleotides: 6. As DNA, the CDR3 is TGTGCCAGTAGTCCGCCCGGGACAGGGAATGAAAAACTGTTTTTT. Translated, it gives CASSPPGTGNEKLFF.

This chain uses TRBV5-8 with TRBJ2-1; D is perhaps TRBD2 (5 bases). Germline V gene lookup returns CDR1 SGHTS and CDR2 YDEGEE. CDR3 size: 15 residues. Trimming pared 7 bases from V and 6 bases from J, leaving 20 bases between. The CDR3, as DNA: TGTGCCAGCTTACCTACTAGATACAATATCAATGAGCAGTTCTTC. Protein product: CASLPTRYNINEQFF.

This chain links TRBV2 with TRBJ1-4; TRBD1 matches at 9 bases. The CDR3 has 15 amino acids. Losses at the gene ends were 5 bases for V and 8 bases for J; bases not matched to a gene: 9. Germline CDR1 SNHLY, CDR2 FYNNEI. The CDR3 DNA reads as TGTGCCAGCAGTAATCTACAGGGGGCAGGAGAAAAACTGTTTTTT. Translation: CASSNLQGAGEKLFF.

The CDR3 DNA reads as TGTGCCAGCAGTTTACCGGCCGGGACAGGGGTGGGCTACACCTTC. It yields the protein CASSLPAGTGVGYTF. This chain links TRBV28 with TRBJ1-2, with TRBD1 matching over 10 bases. Germline assignment: CDR1 MDHEN and CDR2 SYDVKM. This CDR3 is 15 amino acids long. Trimming cost V 2 bases and J 8 bases; bases outside gene matches: 8.

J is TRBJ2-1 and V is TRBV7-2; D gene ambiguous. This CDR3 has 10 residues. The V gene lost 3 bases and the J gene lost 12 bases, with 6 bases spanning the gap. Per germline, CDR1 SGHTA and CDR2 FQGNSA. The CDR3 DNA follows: TGTGCCAGCAGCTTGGGCCGGCAGTTCTTC. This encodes CASSLGRQFF.

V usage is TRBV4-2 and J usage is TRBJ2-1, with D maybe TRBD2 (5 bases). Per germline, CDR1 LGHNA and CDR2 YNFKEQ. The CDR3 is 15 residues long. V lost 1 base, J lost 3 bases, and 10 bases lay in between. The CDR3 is CASSQVASLYNEQFF. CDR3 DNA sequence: TGTGCCAGCAGCCAAGTCGCTAGCCTCTACAATGAGCAGTTCTTC.

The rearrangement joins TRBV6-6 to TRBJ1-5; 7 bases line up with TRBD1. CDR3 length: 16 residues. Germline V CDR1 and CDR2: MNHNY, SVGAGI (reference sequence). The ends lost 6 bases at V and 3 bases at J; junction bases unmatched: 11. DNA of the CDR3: TGTGCCAGCAGCCGGGAAGGGACAGCTAACAATCAGCCCCAGCATTTT. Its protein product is CASSREGTANNQPQHF.

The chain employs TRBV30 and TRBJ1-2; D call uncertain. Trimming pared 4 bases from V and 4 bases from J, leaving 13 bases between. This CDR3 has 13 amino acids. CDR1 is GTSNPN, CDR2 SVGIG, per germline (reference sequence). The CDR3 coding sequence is TGTGCCTGGATGCGGGAGGGCTTCTATGGCTACACCTTC. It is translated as CAWMREGFYGYTF.

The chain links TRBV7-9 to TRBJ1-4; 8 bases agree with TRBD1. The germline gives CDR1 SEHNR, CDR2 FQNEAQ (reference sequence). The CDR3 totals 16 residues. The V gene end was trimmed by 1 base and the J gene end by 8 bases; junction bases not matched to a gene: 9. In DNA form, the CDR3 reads TGTGCCAGCAGCTTAGGCGACAGGGGCACTCGGGAAAAACTGTTTTTT. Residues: CASSLGDRGTREKLFF.

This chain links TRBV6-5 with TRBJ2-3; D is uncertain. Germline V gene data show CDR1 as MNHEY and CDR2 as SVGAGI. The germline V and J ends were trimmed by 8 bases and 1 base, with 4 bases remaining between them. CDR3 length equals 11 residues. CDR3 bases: TGTGCCAGCGGGCGCACAGATACGCAGTATTTT. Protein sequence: CASGRTDTQYF.

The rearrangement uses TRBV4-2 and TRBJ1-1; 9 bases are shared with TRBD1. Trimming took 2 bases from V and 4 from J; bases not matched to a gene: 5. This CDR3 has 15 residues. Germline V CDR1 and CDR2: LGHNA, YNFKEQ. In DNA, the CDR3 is TGTGCCAGCAGCCAACCCCCGGGACAGGGCACTGAAGCTTTCTTT. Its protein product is CASSQPPGQGTEAFF.

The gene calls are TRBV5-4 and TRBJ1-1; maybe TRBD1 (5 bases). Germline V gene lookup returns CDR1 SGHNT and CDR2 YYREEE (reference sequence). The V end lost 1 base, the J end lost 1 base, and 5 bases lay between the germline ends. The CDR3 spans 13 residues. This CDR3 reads CASSLQGNTEAFF. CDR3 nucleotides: TGTGCCAGCAGCTTGCAGGGGAACACTGAAGCTTTCTTT.

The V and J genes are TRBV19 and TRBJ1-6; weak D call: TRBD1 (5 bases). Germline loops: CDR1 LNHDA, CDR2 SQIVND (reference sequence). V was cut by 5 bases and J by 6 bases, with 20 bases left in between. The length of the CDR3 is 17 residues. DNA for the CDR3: TGTGCCAGTAGTCTAAATGGAGGCGGGACGGCTAATTCACCCCTCCACTTT. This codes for CASSLNGGGTANSPLHF.

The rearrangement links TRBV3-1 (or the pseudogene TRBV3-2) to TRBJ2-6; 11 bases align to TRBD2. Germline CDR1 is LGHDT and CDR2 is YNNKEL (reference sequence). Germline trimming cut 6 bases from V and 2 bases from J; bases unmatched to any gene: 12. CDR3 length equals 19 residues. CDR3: CASRPGLAVPVAGANVLTF. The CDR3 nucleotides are TGTGCCAGCAGACCGGGACTAGCGGTTCCCGTTGCTGGGGCCAACGTCCTGACTTTC.

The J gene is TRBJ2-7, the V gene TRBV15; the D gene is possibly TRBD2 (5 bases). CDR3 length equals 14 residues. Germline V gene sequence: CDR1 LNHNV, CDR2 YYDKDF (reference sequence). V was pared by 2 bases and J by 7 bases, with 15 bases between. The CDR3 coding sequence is TGTGCCACCAGCAGATCGGCCCGGGAATGGGAGCAGTACTTC. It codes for CATSRSAREWEQYF.

In DNA form, the CDR3 reads TGTGCCTGGAGCAGGGGCGGTGACTATGGCTACACCTTC. Its protein product is CAWSRGGDYGYTF. The chain carries TRBV30 and TRBJ1-2; D is perhaps TRBD1 (6 bases). The ends were cut back, 3 bases at V and 3 bases at J, with 11 bases in the middle. The CDR3 runs 13 residues. Germline CDR1 GTSNPN, CDR2 SVGIG (reference sequence).